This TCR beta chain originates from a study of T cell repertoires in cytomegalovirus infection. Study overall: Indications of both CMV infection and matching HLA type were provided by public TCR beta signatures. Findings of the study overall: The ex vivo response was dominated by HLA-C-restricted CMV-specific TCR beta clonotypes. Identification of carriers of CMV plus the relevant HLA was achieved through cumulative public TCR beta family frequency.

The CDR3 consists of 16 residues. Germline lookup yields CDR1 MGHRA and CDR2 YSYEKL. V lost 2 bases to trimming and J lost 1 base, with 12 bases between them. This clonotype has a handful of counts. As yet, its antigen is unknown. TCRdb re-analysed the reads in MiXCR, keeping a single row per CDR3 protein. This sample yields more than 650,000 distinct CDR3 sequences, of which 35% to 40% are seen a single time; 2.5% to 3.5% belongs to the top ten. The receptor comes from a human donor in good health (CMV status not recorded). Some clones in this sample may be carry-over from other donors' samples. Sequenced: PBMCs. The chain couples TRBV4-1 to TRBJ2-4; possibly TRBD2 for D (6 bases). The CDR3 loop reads CASSQTTSLAKNIQYF. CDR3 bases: TGCGCCAGCAGCCAAACTACTAGCCTCGCCAAAAACATTCAGTACTTC.